The source of this T cell receptor (beta chain) is a study of PD-L1 blockade in urothelial cancer. About the research overall: Median T cell yield from blood was approximately 130,000.

Some clones are missing from TCRdb's copy, which holds only in-frame ones; the method was immunoSEQ multiplex PCR. The data contain tens of thousands of clones, approximately 86% of them singletons. General study findings and limits: Sub-median blood TCR clonality before treatment predicted longer survival.

The CDR3 is 17 amino acids. Trimming stripped 3 bases from V and 4 bases from J, with 21 bases between. CDR1 is SGDLS and CDR2 is YYNGEE in the germline V gene. As to time point: peripheral blood 6 weeks after treatment start. The cohort comprised individuals with locally advanced or metastatic urothelial carcinoma. Pretreatment sampling and on-treatment sampling together yielded between 1 and 8 samples for each patient. With regard to this clone: Its antigen is unidentified.

The sequence came from a man aged 65 to 85 with urothelial cancer. V is TRBV9 and J is TRBJ2-3; TRBD2 is a possible D gene (6 bases). The sequences come from PBMCs, collected around atezolizumab (anti-PD-L1) treatment. The CDR3 reads CASSAALAFAGPDTQYF. CDR3 in DNA: TGTGCCAGCAGCGCAGCCCTAGCGTTTGCGGGGCCAGATACGCAGTATTTT.